The source of this T cell receptor (beta chain) is a study of patients and donors after allogeneic stem cell transplantation. TCRdb re-called the RT-PCR reads with MiXCR, one entry per CDR3 protein. Altogether fewer than 500,000 distinct CDR3 sequences are present, 16% being singletons, with the ten largest covering around 6.8%. Germline V gene data show CDR1 as MNHEY and CDR2 as SVGAGI. The V end lost 2 bases, the J end lost 3 bases, and 11 bases lay between the germline ends. The CDR3 totals 14 residues. The chain carries TRBV6-5 and TRBJ2-7; D not resolved. This TCR came from a human donor who was either an allogeneic HSCT recipient or a stem cell or donor lymphocyte infusion donor (not recorded which). It is not recorded whose cells these are; they may come from a transplant donor. Material for sequencing was blood, either unsorted or a sorted T cell fraction (not recorded which). The CDR3 reads CASSYRGLHYEQYF. DNA for the CDR3: TGTGCCAGCAGTTACAGAGGCCTCCACTACGAGCAGTACTTC.